This entry is about one T cell receptor beta chain. The data stem from a study of blood T cells in healthy people across ages. A J-beta primer mix and a sample-barcoded 5' primer were used in a second PCR of roughly 7 to 12 cycles. TCRdb independently ran MiXCR on the 5' RACE reads; one entry per CDR3 protein. Altogether almost 1 million distinct CDR3 sequences are present, 51% being singletons, with the ten largest covering around 21%. The sequence derives from a woman aged 60 to 75 in good health. Sequenced sample: blood.

CDR3 in amino acids: CATSDLAGRGETQYF. Written as DNA, the CDR3 is TGTGCCACCAGTGATCTAGCAGGGAGGGGAGAGACCCAGTACTTC. The chain recombines TRBV24-1 with TRBJ2-5; 7 nucleotides align to TRBD2. Germline loops: CDR1 KGHDR, CDR2 SFDVKD. Losses at the gene ends were 3 bases for V and 4 bases for J; bases not matched to a gene: 7. CDR3 size: 15 residues.